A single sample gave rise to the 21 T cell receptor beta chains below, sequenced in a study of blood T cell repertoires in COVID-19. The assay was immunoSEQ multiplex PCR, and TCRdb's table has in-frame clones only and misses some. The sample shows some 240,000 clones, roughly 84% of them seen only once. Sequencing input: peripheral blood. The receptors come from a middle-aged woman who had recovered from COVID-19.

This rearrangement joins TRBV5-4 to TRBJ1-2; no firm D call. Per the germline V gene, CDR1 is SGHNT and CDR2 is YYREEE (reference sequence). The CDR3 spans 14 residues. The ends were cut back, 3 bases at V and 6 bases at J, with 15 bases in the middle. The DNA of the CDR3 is TGTGCCAGCAGCTCCGGGATTAAAGTCGATGGCTACACCTTC. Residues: CASSSGIKVDGYTF.

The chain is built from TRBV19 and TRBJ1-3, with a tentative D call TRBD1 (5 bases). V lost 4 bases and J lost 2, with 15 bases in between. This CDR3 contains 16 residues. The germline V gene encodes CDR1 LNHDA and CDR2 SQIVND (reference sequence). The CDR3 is CASSREGRSAGNTIYF. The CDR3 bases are TGTGCCAGTAGTAGAGAGGGGCGCTCCGCTGGAAACACCATATATTTT.

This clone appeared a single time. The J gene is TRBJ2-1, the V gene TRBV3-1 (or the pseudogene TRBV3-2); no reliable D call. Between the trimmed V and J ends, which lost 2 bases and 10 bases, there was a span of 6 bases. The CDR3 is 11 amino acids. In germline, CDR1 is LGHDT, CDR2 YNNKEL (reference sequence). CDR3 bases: TGTGCCAGCAGCCAACTGAGGGAGCAGTTCTTC. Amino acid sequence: CASSQLREQFF.

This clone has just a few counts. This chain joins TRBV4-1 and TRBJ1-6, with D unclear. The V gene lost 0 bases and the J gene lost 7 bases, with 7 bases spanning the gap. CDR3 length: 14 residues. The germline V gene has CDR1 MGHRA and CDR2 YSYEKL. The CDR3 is CASSQELVNSPLHF. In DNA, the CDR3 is TGCGCCAGCAGCCAAGAACTAGTGAATTCACCCCTCCACTTT.

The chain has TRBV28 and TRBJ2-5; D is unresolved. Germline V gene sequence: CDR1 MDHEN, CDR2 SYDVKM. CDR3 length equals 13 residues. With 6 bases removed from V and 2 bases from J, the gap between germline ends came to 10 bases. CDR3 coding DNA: TGTGCCAGCAGGACTCAACCTCAAGAGACCCAGTACTTC. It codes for CASRTQPQETQYF.

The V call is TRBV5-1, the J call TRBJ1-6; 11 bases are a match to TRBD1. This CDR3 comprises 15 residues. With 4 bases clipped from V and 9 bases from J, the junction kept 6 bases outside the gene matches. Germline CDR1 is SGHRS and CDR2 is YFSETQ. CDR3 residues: CASSLGQGAGSPLHF. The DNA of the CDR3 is TGCGCCAGCAGCCTAGGACAGGGGGCCGGTTCACCCCTCCACTTT.

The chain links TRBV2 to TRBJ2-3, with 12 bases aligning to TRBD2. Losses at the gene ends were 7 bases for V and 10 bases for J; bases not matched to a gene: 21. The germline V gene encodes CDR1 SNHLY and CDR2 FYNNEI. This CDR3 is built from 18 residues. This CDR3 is CASTQQPGTSGFPGPQYF. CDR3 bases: TGTGCCAGCACCCAACAACCGGGGACTAGCGGGTTTCCGGGGCCGCAGTATTTT.

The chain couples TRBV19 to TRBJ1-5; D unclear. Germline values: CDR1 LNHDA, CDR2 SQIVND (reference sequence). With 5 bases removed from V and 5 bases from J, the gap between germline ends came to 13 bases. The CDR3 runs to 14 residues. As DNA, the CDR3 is TGTGCCAGTAGTCTCCGACATCCAGATCAGCCCCAGCATTTT. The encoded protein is CASSLRHPDQPQHF.

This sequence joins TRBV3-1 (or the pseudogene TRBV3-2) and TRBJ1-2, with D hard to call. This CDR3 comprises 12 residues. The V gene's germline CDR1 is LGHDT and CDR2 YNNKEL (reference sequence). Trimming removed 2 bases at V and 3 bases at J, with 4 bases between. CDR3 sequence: CASSQTDYGYTF. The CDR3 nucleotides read TGTGCCAGCAGCCAAACAGACTATGGCTACACCTTC.

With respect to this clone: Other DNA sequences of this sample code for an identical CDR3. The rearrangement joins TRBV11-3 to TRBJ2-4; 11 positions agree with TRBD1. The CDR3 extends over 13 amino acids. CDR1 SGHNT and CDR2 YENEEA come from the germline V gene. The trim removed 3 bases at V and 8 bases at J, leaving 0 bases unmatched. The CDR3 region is CASSLGQGDIQYF. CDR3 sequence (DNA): TGTGCCAGCAGCTTGGGACAGGGGGACATTCAGTACTTC. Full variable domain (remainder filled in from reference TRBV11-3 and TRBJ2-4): EAGVVQSPRYKIIEKKQPVAFWCNPISGHNTLYWYLQNLGQGPELLIRYENEEAVDDSQLPKDRFSAERLKGVDSTLKIQPAELGDSAVYLCASSLGQGDIQYFGAGTRLSVL.

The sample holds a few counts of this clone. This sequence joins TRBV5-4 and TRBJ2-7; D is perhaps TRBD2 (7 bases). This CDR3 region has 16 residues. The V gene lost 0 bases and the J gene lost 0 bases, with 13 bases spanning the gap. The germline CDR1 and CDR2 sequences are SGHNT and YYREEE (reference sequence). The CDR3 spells CASSLGEGGISYEQYF. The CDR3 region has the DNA TGTGCCAGCAGCTTGGGGGAGGGGGGAATCTCCTACGAGCAGTACTTC.

CDR3 loop: CASSIFSRGREKLFF. In nucleotides, the CDR3 is TGTGCCAGTAGTATATTCAGCAGGGGGCGCGAAAAACTGTTTTTT. V is TRBV19 and J is TRBJ1-4; 8 bases map to TRBD1. Trimming removed 2 bases from V and 8 bases from J; junction bases left unmatched: 7. CDR1 and CDR2 (germline): LNHDA, SQIVND (reference sequence). The CDR3 is 15 amino acids.

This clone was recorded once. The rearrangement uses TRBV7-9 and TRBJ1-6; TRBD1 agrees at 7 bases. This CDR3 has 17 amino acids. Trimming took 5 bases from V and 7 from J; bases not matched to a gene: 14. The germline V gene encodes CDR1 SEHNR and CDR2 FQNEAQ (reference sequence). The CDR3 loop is CASSRVGGRGSNSPLHF. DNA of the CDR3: TGTGCCAGCAGCCGAGTGGGCGGCAGGGGGTCGAATTCACCCCTCCACTTT.

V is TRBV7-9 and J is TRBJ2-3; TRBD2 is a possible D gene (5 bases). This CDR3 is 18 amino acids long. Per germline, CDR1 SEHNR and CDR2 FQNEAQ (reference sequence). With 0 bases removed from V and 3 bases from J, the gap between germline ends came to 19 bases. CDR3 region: CASSLANGNSVFTDTQYF. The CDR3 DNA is TGTGCCAGCAGCTTAGCGAACGGGAACAGTGTATTTACAGATACGCAGTATTTT.

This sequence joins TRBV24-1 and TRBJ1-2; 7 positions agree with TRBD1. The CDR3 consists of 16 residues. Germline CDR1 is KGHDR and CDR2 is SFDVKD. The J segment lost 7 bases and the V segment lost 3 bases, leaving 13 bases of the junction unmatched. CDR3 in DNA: TGTGCCACCAGTGATCCAAGAAGACAGGGAACACCTGGCTACACCTTC. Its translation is CATSDPRRQGTPGYTF.

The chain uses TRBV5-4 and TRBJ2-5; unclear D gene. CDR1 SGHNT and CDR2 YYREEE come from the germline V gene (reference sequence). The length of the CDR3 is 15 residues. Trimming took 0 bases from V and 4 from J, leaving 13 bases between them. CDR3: CASSLGAATLETQYF. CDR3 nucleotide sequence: TGTGCCAGCAGCTTGGGGGCTGCGACGTTAGAGACCCAGTACTTC.

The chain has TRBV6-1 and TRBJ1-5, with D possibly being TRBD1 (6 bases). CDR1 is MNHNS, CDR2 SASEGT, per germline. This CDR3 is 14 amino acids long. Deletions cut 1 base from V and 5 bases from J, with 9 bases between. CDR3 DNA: TGTGCCAGCAGTGAAGTAGCAGGGGATCAGCCCCAGCATTTT. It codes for CASSEVAGDQPQHF.

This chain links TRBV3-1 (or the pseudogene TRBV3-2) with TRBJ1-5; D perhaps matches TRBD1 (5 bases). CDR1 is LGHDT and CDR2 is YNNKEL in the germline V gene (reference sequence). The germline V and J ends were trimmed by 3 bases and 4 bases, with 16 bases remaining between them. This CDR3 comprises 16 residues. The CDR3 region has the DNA TGTGCCAGCAGCCAGGCCGGGGGAGCGCAGAATCAGCCCCAGCATTTT. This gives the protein CASSQAGGAQNQPQHF.

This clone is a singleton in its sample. CDR3 nucleotides: TGTGCCAGTAGTAGCGGGAGGCAGCCCCAGCATTTT. Its translation is CASSSGRQPQHF. The chain is built from TRBV19 and TRBJ1-5; no firm D call. Trimming took 4 bases from V and 7 from J, leaving 8 bases between them. Germline lookup yields CDR1 LNHDA and CDR2 SQIVND (reference sequence). This CDR3 spans 12 amino acids.

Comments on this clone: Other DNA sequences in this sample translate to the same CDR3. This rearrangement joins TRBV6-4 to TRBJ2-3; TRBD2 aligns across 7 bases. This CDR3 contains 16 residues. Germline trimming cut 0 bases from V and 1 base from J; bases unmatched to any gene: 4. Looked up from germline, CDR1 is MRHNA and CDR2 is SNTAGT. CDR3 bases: TGTGCCAGCAGTGACTCGGCCAGCGGGGGCACAGATACGCAGTATTTT. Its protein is CASSDSASGGTDTQYF.

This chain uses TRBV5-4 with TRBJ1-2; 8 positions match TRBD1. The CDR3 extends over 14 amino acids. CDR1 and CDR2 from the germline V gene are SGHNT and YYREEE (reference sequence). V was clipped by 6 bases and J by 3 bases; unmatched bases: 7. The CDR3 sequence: CASTQGQGHYGYTF. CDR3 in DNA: TGTGCCAGCACCCAAGGACAGGGTCACTATGGCTACACCTTC.